These 2 T cell receptor beta chains share one sample of origin, sequenced in a study of cytomegalovirus exposure and HLA in healthy donors. Both 60 Vbeta primers and 13 Jbeta primers went into the PCR. Sequencing used immunoSEQ multiplex PCR; TCRdb keeps in-frame clones, though not all of them. The sample contains about 73,000 clones, roughly 70% of which appear only once. The sequencing input was PBMCs. The source of these receptors is a man aged 65-85 years in good health and CMV-seronegative.

This chain links TRBV5-1 with TRBJ2-7; 10 bases match TRBD2. CDR3 length: 14 amino acids. Germline trimming cut 2 bases from V and 2 bases from J; bases unmatched to any gene: 1. The germline CDR1 and CDR2 sequences are SGHRS and YFSETQ. CDR3 residues: CASSFSGGTYEQYF. CDR3 in DNA: TGCGCCAGCAGCTTTAGCGGGGGGACCTACGAGCAGTACTTC.

The chain uses TRBV5-1 and TRBJ2-2, with 11 bases that match TRBD1. With 0 bases clipped from V and 4 bases from J, the junction kept 2 bases outside the gene matches. Germline V gene lookup returns CDR1 SGHRS and CDR2 YFSETQ. This CDR3 is built from 16 residues. The CDR3 loop reads CASSLAGTGGTGELFF. DNA for the CDR3: TGCGCCAGCAGCTTGGCCGGGACAGGGGGCACCGGGGAGCTGTTTTTT.